What follows is one TCR beta chain and its context. The antigen remains unidentified. The beta constant-region primer was an equimolar mix of two oligonucleotides covering TRBC1 and TRBC2. Ligated cDNA was amplified by four rounds of PCR with nested alpha and beta constant-region primers and SP2. From the UMI-ligation and nested PCR reads, TCRdb called clonotypes with MiXCR, one entry per CDR3 protein. In the table there are about 120,000 distinct CDR3 sequences, 36% of which are singletons. This CDR3 is built from 13 residues. Trimming removed 6 bases from V and 3 bases from J; junction bases left unmatched: 3. This entry is derived from a study of naive and memory T cell subsets. Study-wide points: Over 95% of naive TCR sequences appeared only once after error correction, unlike memory subsets.

The chain combines TRBV12-3 or TRBV12-4 with TRBJ2-5; 8 nucleotides align to TRBD1. Sample: central memory CD4+ T cells from blood. The source of this sequence is a human donor in good health. The CDR3 region is CASSRGQEETQYF. The DNA of the CDR3 is TGTGCCAGCAGCCGGGGACAGGAAGAGACCCAGTACTTC.